This T cell receptor beta chain was retrieved from a study of T cell clones after liver transplantation. Study details: Post-transplant blood was tracked for graft-donor-reactive T cell clones identified in a pre-transplant mixed lymphocyte reaction. Overall study findings and caveats: In two subjects, few donor cells limited the measurable donor-reactive repertoire. These preliminary findings come from unstandardized post-transplant sampling times. A significant post-transplant drop in circulating graft-donor-reactive CD4 TCRbeta sequences occurred in most of the 8 subjects.

TCRdb's table, derived via immunoSEQ multiplex PCR, lists solely in-frame clones and lacks some. The sample holds 15,000 to 20,000 clones; more than 70% are singletons and the top ten take roughly a third. For this clone: The target antigen is unknown.

The length of the CDR3 is 11 residues. V was shortened by 7 bases and J by 5 bases, with 9 bases between the two germline ends. The germline CDR1 and CDR2 sequences are SGHAT and FQDESV (reference sequence). Sequencing was performed on CD8+ T cells from blood, taken less than 50 months after liver transplant. This TCR came from a human patient who received a liver transplant. Some T cells may trace back to the graft donor. The chain is built from TRBV11-1 and TRBJ2-7; D is unresolved. The CDR3 DNA sequence: TGTGCCAGCACTACGGGCAACGAGCAGTACTTC. It codes for CASTTGNEQYF.